These 18 T cell receptor beta chains share one sample of origin, sequenced in a study of blood T cell repertoires in COVID-19. Data came from immunoSEQ multiplex PCR; TCRdb stores just in-frame clones and leaves some out. The sample lists roughly 99,000 clones, about three quarters occurring once. The sequenced sample was peripheral blood. The origin of the receptors is a man between 65 and 79 years old with acute or convalescent COVID-19.

The V gene is TRBV18, the J gene TRBJ1-5; a possible D gene is TRBD1 (6 bases). The CDR3 contains 16 residues. In germline, CDR1 is KGHSH, CDR2 LQKENI. V lost 3 bases to trimming and J lost 4 bases, with 16 bases between them. CDR3 coding DNA: TGTGCCAGCTCACCCGGGACATCCCATCAGAATCAGCCCCAGCATTTT. This sequence encodes CASSPGTSHQNQPQHF.

The chain has TRBV14 and TRBJ1-1; no clear D gene. V was clipped by 0 bases and J by 1 base, with 6 bases between them. The CDR3 contains 14 residues. The germline gives CDR1 SGHDN, CDR2 FVKESK. The CDR3 DNA is TGTGCCAGCAGCCAAGAGACACGGAACACTGAAGCTTTCTTT. Residues: CASSQETRNTEAFF.

V gene TRBV7-9 combines with J gene TRBJ2-2, with a possible D match to TRBD1 (7 bases). V was pared by 1 base and J by 0 bases, with 12 bases between. The CDR3 extends over 17 amino acids. Germline CDR1 and CDR2: SEHNR and FQNEAQ (reference sequence). The DNA for the CDR3 is TGTGCCAGCAGCTTAGGACAGGGAGGTACGAACACCGGGGAGCTGTTTTTT. Amino acid sequence: CASSLGQGGTNTGELFF.

The V call is TRBV19, the J call TRBJ2-2, with D perhaps TRBD1 (6 bases). The CDR3 spans 14 residues. Trimming took 8 bases from V and 5 from J, leaving 15 bases between them. Germline-derived CDR1 and CDR2 are LNHDA and SQIVND (reference sequence). For the CDR3, the DNA is TGTGCCAGTCAGGGGCAGGGCTGGACCGGGGAGCTGTTTTTT. Residues: CASQGQGWTGELFF.

Worth noting for this clone: Other DNA sequences in this sample translate to the same CDR3. The rearrangement uses TRBV5-1 and TRBJ2-2, with D perhaps matching TRBD1 (6 bases). The germline gives CDR1 SGHRS, CDR2 YFSETQ. CDR3 length: 15 amino acids. V was cut by 3 bases and J by 1 base, with 10 bases left in between. The CDR3 is CASSSQTGNTGELFF. As DNA, the CDR3 is TGCGCCAGCAGCTCTCAGACAGGGAACACCGGGGAGCTGTTTTTT.

The CDR3 loop reads CASSRDIKRSSGNTIYF. In nucleotides, the CDR3 is TGTGCCAGCAGCCGGGACATCAAAAGAAGCTCTGGAAACACCATATATTTT. The V call is TRBV7-8, the J call TRBJ1-3; weak D call: TRBD1 (6 bases). CDR3 length equals 17 residues. CDR1 is SGHVS, CDR2 FQNEAQ, per germline. Trimming took off 5 bases at V and 0 bases at J, with 17 bases between the two ends.

The chain joins TRBV19 to TRBJ1-5; a possible D gene is TRBD1 (6 bases). This CDR3 has 16 residues. The germline CDR1 and CDR2 sequences are LNHDA and SQIVND (reference sequence). With 2 bases removed from V and 5 bases from J, the gap between germline ends came to 16 bases. The CDR3 loop is CASSILGQGLDQPQHF. CDR3 DNA sequence: TGTGCCAGTAGTATACTTGGTCAGGGGCTGGATCAGCCCCAGCATTTT.

This clone was picked up a small number of times. The chain links TRBV6-1 to TRBJ1-5; the D is unclear. The germline V and J ends were trimmed by 2 bases and 0 bases, with 8 bases remaining between them. Germline V lookup: CDR1 MNHNS, CDR2 SASEGT. This CDR3 comprises 15 residues. The CDR3 sequence is CASSESEASNQPQHF. The CDR3 bases are TGTGCCAGCAGTGAATCAGAGGCTAGCAATCAGCCCCAGCATTTT.

The rearrangement joins TRBV9 to TRBJ2-2, with TRBD2 identical over 13 bases. With 0 bases clipped from V and 0 bases from J, the junction kept 8 bases outside the gene matches. Germline CDR1 is SGDLS and CDR2 is YYNGEE. The CDR3 runs to 20 residues. CDR3 region: CASSVGLGLAGLANTGELFF. The DNA of the CDR3 is TGTGCCAGCAGCGTAGGACTGGGACTAGCGGGGCTCGCGAACACCGGGGAGCTGTTTTTT. Using reference TRBV9 and TRBJ2-2 for the parts outside the CDR3, the full variable domain is DSGVTQTPKHLITATGQRVTLRCSPRSGDLSVYWYQQSLDQGLQFLIQYYNGEERAKGNILERFSAQQFPDLHSELNLSSLELGDSALYFCASSVGLGLAGLANTGELFFGEGSRLTVL.

With regard to this clone: Other DNA sequences in the sample encode the same CDR3. The genes are TRBV5-4 and TRBJ2-2; D is uncertain. Trimming pared 1 base from V and 6 bases from J, leaving 4 bases between. CDR1 is SGHNT, CDR2 YYREEE, per germline (reference sequence). This CDR3 region has 12 residues. CDR3 in DNA: TGTGCCAGCAGCTTGATAGCCGGGGAGCTGTTTTTT. Its translation: CASSLIAGELFF.

J is TRBJ2-3 and V is TRBV6-6, with TRBD2 identical over 7 bases. This CDR3 comprises 14 residues. Germline assignment: CDR1 MNHNY and CDR2 SVGAGI (reference sequence). V lost 9 bases to trimming and J lost 0 bases; unmatched junction nucleotides: 6. The CDR3 DNA reads as TGTGCCAGTCGGGAGGCCCACAGCACAGATACGCAGTATTTT. This translates into CASREAHSTDTQYF.

The V and J genes are TRBV7-3 and TRBJ1-6; tentatively, D is TRBD1 (6 bases). The length of the CDR3 is 16 residues. The germline gives CDR1 SGHTA, CDR2 FQGTGA. The V end was cut by 4 bases, the J end by 8 bases, with 18 bases between. Here the CDR3 DNA reads TGTGCCAGCAGCTCCACTCCCCTCAACAGGGATTCACCCCTCCACTTT. Translated: CASSSTPLNRDSPLHF.

This clone was counted many times. The chain combines TRBV15 with TRBJ2-5; D uncertain. With 4 bases removed from V and 2 bases from J, the gap between germline ends came to 11 bases. The CDR3 contains 14 residues. CDR1 is LNHNV, CDR2 YYDKDF, per germline (reference sequence). The CDR3 DNA is TGTGCCACCAGCATCCGACAAGGACAAGAGACCCAGTACTTC. Translation gives CATSIRQGQETQYF.

The V call is TRBV6-5, the J call TRBJ1-1, with TRBD1 matching over 7 bases. V was clipped by 6 bases and J by 4 bases; unmatched bases: 8. Germline CDR1 is MNHEY and CDR2 is SVGAGI. There are 14 residues in the CDR3. The CDR3 protein is CASSLTGVGTEAFF. The CDR3 DNA reads as TGTGCCAGCAGCCTCACAGGGGTGGGCACTGAAGCTTTCTTT.

This chain uses TRBV2 with TRBJ2-2; 10 bases map to TRBD1. Germline trimming cut 2 bases from V and 3 bases from J; bases unmatched to any gene: 3. This CDR3 comprises 16 residues. Germline V CDR1 and CDR2: SNHLY, FYNNEI. CDR3 sequence: CASSERDRGYTGELFF. DNA of the CDR3: TGTGCCAGCAGTGAAAGGGACAGGGGTTACACCGGGGAGCTGTTTTTT.

The genes are TRBV6-5 and TRBJ1-2; TRBD1 aligns across 9 bases. Germline V CDR1 and CDR2: MNHEY, SVGAGI. With 5 bases clipped from V and 8 bases from J, the junction kept 6 bases outside the gene matches. The length of the CDR3 is 13 residues. As DNA, the CDR3 is TGTGCCAGCAGTCTTAACAGGGGGCTCGGCTACACCTTC. Amino acid sequence: CASSLNRGLGYTF.

The V call is TRBV4-2, the J call TRBJ2-5; D is ambiguous. CDR1 is LGHNA, CDR2 YNFKEQ, per germline. V shed 0 bases and J shed 2 bases, with 10 bases lying between them. This CDR3 is built from 15 residues. CDR3 sequence: CASSQDGQTQETQYF. The CDR3 DNA sequence: TGTGCCAGCAGCCAAGATGGGCAGACGCAAGAGACCCAGTACTTC.

The CDR3 loop reads CASSGTGTFF. CDR3 bases: TGTGCCAGCAGTGGGACAGGCACGTTTTTT. The V and J genes are TRBV2 and TRBJ1-4; 7 bases are a match to TRBD1. CDR3 size: 10 residues. Losses at the gene ends were 4 bases for V and 16 bases for J; bases not matched to a gene: 3. Per the germline V gene, CDR1 is SNHLY and CDR2 is FYNNEI.